This T cell receptor (beta chain) was observed in a study of blood T cell repertoires in COVID-19. Whole-study context: The origin of the acute and convalescent COVID-19 samples was the United States, Italy and Spain.

Clinical history reported by participants formed the basis on which cohorts were assigned. Each exposed participant met a COVID-19 case in the 2 weeks preceding study entry. After removal of 1 base from V and 6 bases from J, the junction contained 8 bases not matched to a gene. CDR3 size: 16 residues. Looked up from germline, CDR1 is LNHDA and CDR2 is SQIVND (reference sequence). Per the original methods: Nucleated cell counts were estimated from reference gene primer amplification. Clones were sequenced by immunoSEQ multiplex PCR, and TCRdb holds only the in-frame ones, with some missing. V and J calls plus clone size are reproduced from that table; the DNA served to infer D and trimming. The sample holds some 270,000 clones, approximately 90% seen once.

Input material: PBMCs or T cells enriched from blood (not recorded which). This sequence was found in a man aged 35-49 years who had been exposed to COVID-19. The chain couples TRBV19 to TRBJ2-7; TRBD2 matches at 11 bases. The CDR3 DNA follows: TGTGCCAGTAGTATAGTAGTTACTAGCGGGAGCGGCGAGCAGTACTTC. This translates into CASSIVVTSGSGEQYF.